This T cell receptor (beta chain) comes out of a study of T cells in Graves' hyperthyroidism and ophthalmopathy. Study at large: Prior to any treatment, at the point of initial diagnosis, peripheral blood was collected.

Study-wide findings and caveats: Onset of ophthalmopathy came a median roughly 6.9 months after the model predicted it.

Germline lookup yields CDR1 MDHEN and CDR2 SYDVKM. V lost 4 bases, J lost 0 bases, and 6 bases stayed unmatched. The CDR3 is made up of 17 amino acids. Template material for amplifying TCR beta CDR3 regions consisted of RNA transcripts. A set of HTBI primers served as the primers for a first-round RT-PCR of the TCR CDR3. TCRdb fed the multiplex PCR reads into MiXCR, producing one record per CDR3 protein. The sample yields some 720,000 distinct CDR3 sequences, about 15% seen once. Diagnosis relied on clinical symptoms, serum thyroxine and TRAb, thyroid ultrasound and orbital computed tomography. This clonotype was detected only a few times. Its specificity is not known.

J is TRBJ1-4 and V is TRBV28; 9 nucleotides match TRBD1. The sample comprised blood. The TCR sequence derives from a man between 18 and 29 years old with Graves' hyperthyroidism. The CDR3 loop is CASSSMDRGATNEKLFF. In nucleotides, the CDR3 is TGTGCCAGCAGTTCGATGGACAGGGGAGCAACTAATGAAAAACTGTTTTTT. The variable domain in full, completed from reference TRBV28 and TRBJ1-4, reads DVKVTQSSRYLVKRTGEKVFLECVQDMDHENMFWYRQDPGLGLRLIYFSYDVKMKEKGDIPEGYSVSREKKERFSLILESASTNQTSMYLCASSSMDRGATNEKLFFGSGTQLSVL.